This paragraph reports one TCR beta chain. This CDR3 spans 11 amino acids. Germline V CDR1 and CDR2: SGHNT, YYREEE (reference sequence). The V end was cut by 0 bases, the J end by 9 bases, with 4 bases between. This record comes from a study of shared clonotypes between healthy human individuals. This table comes from immunoSEQ multiplex PCR, and its TCRdb copy is limited to in-frame clones, with some not included. Of roughly 500,000 clones in the sample, 81% were seen once. Samples left unsorted employed about 90 million PBMCs for genomic DNA. The sequence derives from a woman aged 40 to 50 in good health. Some clones in this sample may be carry-over from other donors' samples. This chain uses TRBV5-4 with TRBJ2-1; D is ambiguous. Source material: PBMCs. The CDR3 sequence is CASSLAGEQFF. Here the CDR3 DNA reads TGTGCCAGCAGCTTGGCCGGTGAGCAGTTCTTC.